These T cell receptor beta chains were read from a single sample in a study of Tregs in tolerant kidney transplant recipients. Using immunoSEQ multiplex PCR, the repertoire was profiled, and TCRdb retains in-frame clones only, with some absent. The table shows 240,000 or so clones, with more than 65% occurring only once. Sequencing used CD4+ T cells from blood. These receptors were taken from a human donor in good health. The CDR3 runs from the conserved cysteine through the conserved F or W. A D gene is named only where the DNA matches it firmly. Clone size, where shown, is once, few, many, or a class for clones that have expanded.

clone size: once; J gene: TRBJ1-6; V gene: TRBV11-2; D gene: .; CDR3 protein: CASSSETSNSPLHF; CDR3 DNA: TGTGCCAGCAGCTCGGAGACTAGTAATTCACCCCTCCACTTT
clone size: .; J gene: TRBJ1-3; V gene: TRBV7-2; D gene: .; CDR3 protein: CASSLRGGSGNTIYF; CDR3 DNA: TGTGCCAGCAGCTTGAGGGGCGGCTCTGGAAACACCATATATTTT
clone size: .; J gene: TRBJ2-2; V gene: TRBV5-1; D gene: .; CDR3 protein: CASSSPLNTGELFF; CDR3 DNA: TGCGCCAGCAGCTCTCCTTTGAACACCGGGGAGCTGTTTTTT
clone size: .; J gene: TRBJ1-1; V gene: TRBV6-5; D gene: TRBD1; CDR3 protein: CASTGQGIGTEAFF; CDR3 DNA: TGTGCCAGCACCGGACAGGGGATAGGGACTGAAGCTTTCTTT
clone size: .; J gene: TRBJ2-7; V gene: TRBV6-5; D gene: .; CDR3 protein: CASYEQYF; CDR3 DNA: TGTGCCAGCTACGAGCAGTACTTC
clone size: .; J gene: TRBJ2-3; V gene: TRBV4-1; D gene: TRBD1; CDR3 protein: CASSQPDRGGTDTQYF; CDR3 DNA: TGCGCCAGCAGCCAACCTGACAGGGGAGGCACAGATACGCAGTATTTT
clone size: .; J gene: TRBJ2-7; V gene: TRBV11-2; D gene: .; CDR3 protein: CASSSPLISSYEQYF; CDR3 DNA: TGTGCCAGCAGCTCCCCTTTGATCAGTTCCTACGAGCAGTACTTC
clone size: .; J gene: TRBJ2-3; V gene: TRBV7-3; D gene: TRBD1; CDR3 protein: CASGTGSTDTQYF; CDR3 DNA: TGTGCCAGCGGGACAGGGAGCACAGATACGCAGTATTTT
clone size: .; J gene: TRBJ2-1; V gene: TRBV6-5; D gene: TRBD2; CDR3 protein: CASSYVRKREGAEQFF; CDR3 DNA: TGTGCCAGCAGTTACGTGAGGAAGCGGGAGGGAGCTGAGCAGTTCTTC
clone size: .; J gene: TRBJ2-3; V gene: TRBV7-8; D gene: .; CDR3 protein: CASSLSGTQYF; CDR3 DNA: TGTGCCAGCAGCTTAAGCGGTACGCAGTATTTT
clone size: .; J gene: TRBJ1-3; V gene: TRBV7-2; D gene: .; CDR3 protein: CASSLKTGNTIYF; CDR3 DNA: TGTGCCAGCAGCTTAAAGACTGGAAACACCATATATTTT
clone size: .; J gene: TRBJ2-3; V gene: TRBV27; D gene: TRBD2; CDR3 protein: CASSLDGGRGTDTQYF; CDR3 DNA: TGTGCCAGCAGTTTAGATGGGGGGAGGGGCACAGATACGCAGTATTTT
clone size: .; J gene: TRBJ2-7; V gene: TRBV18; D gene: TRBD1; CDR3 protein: CASSRRIPGQGADEQYF; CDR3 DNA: TGTGCCAGCTCACGGAGGATTCCGGGACAGGGGGCAGACGAGCAGTACTTC
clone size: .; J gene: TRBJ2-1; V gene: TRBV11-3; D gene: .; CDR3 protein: CATQLNRESYNEQFF; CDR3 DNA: TGTGCCACCCAGCTTAACAGGGAGTCCTACAATGAGCAGTTCTTC
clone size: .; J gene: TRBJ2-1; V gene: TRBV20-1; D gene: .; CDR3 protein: CSAGKGNEQFF; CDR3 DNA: TGCAGTGCTGGCAAGGGCAATGAGCAGTTCTTC
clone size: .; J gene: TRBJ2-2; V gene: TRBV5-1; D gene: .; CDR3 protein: CASSLDEWVGELFF; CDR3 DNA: TGCGCCAGCAGCTTGGATGAATGGGTAGGGGAGCTGTTTTTT
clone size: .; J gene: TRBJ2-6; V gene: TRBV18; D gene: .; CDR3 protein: CASSPSGRVSYGANVLTF; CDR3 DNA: TGTGCCAGCTCACCATCTGGCAGGGTTTCCTATGGGGCCAACGTCCTGACTTTC
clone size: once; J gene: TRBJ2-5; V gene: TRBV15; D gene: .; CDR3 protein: CATSRMEGPQETQYF; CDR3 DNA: TGTGCCACCAGCAGAATGGAGGGCCCCCAAGAGACCCAGTACTTC
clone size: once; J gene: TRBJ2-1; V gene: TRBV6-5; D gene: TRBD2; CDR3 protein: CASRPLAGGNEQFF; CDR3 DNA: TGTGCCAGCAGACCACTAGCGGGGGGGAATGAGCAGTTCTTC
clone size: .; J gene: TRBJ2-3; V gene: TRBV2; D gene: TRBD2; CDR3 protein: CASSGGGSTDTQYF; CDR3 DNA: TGTGCCAGCAGTGGGGGGGGTAGCACAGATACGCAGTATTTT
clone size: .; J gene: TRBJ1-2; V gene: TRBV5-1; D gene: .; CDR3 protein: CASSSRQASYGYTF; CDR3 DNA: TGCGCCAGCAGCTCCCGACAGGCGAGCTATGGCTACACCTTC
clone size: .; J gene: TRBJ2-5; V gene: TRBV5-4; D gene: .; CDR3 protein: CASSLGPVKETQYF; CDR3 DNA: TGTGCCAGCAGCTTAGGGCCCGTTAAAGAGACCCAGTACTTC
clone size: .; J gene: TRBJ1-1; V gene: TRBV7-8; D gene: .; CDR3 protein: CASSYSIGPNTEAFF; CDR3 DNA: TGTGCCAGCAGCTATAGCATTGGCCCGAACACTGAAGCTTTCTTT
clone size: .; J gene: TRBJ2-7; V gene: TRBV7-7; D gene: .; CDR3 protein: CASSPSGTPYEQYF; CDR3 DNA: TGTGCCAGCAGCCCAAGCGGGACACCCTACGAGCAGTACTTC
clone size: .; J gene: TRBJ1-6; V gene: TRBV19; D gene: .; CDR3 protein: CASSIINSPLHF; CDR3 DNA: TGTGCCAGTAGCATTATAAATTCACCCCTCCACTTT
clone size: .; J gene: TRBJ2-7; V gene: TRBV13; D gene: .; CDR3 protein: CASSLVQGSSYEQYF; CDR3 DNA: TGTGCCAGCAGCTTAGTACAAGGGTCCTCCTACGAGCAGTACTTC
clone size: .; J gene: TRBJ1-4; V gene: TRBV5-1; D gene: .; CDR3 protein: CASTGWGTSNEKLFF; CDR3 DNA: TGCGCCAGCACCGGATGGGGAACATCTAATGAAAAACTGTTTTTT
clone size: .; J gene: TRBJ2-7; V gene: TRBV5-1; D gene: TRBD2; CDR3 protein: CASSHRGGNEQYF; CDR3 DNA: TGCGCCAGCAGCCACCGCGGGGGGAACGAGCAGTACTTC
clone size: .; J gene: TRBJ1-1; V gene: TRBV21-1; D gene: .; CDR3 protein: CASSKAAEGPNTEAFF; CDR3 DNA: TGTGCCAGCAGCAAAGCGGCGGAGGGACCAAACACTGAAGCTTTCTTT
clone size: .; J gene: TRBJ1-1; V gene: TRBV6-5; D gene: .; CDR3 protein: CASSYRQPYTEAFF; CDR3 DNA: TGTGCCAGCAGTTACAGGCAGCCATACACTGAAGCTTTCTTT
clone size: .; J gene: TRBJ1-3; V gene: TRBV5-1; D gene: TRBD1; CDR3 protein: CASSTGAERNTIYF; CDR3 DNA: TGCGCCAGCAGCACAGGGGCCGAGAGAAACACCATATATTTT
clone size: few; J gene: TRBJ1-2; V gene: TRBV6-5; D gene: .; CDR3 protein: CASSYWGGYTF; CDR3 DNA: TGTGCCAGCAGTTACTGGGGTGGCTACACCTTC
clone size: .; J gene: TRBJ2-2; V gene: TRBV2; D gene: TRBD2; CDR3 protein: CARRDRDRWTSGVRAGELFF; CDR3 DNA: TGTGCCCGCAGAGACCGGGACAGGTGGACTAGCGGGGTGAGGGCCGGGGAGCTGTTTTTT
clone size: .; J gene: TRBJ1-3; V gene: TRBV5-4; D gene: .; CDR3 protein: CASSLRGGNTIYF; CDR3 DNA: TGTGCCAGCAGCTTGAGGGGAGGAAACACCATATATTTT
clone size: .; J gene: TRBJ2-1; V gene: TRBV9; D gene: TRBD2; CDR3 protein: CASSVVGLAGVVDEQFF; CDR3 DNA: TGTGCCAGCAGCGTAGTGGGACTAGCGGGAGTGGTAGATGAGCAGTTCTTC